This note documents a single TCR beta chain sequence. The source of the sample is a study of beta chain features in type 1 diabetes. Purity (above 95%) was reached by all sorted populations. The CDR3 totals 16 residues. The V end was cut by 5 bases, the J end by 0 bases, with 11 bases between. Germline V CDR1 and CDR2: SGHTA, FQGNSA. What was sequenced were expressed TCRB transcripts, since all of the isolated RNA had been reverse transcribed. Some clones are missing from TCRdb's copy, which holds only in-frame ones; the method was immunoSEQ multiplex PCR. This sample carries under 900,000 clones, 17% of them seen once, and the ten largest clones take about 0.02%.

The receptor was derived from a woman aged 18-29 years in good health. The rearrangement uses TRBV7-2 and TRBJ2-6; D possibly corresponds to TRBD1 (6 bases). The sequenced sample consisted of naive CD4+ T cells from blood. The CDR3 region is CASSPTGNSGANVLTF. In DNA, the CDR3 is TGTGCCAGCAGCCCTACAGGGAACTCTGGGGCCAACGTCCTGACTTTC.